This section outlines one TCR beta chain sequence together with its context. The antigen remains undetermined. V dropped 4 bases and J dropped 5; count of bases not matched to a gene: 6. Germline assignment: CDR1 SGHVS and CDR2 FQNEAQ. The CDR3 length is 16 residues. These data are taken from a study of T cell responses to AZD1222 COVID-19 vaccine. Broader study findings: Just five or six AZD1222 recipients tested seropositive at baseline. Donors were chiefly white British, with a greater number of females, and clonal diversity was perhaps underestimated.

TCRdb's table, derived via immunoSEQ multiplex PCR, lists solely in-frame clones and lacks some. The table has about 77,000 clones, roughly 90% seen once; the top ten hold more than 4.5%. The TCR comes from an adult who received the AZD1222 COVID-19 vaccine. The sequencing here drew on peripheral blood, taken 28 days after the second AZD1222 dose. The chain employs TRBV7-8 and TRBJ2-1; the match to TRBD2 covers 12 bases. Written as DNA, the CDR3 is TGTGCCAGCAGCTATTTAGGACTAGCGGGACACAATGAGCAGTTCTTC. It codes for CASSYLGLAGHNEQFF.